The clone carrying this TCR beta chain appeared a few times. Its antigen is undetermined. The data originate from a study of shared clonotypes between healthy human individuals. Produced via immunoSEQ multiplex PCR; TCRdb's table is partial and in-frame only. Among around 1 million clones listed, 76% were seen once. Notes on the study in general: It was only blood that was sampled, and tissue repertoires likely differ. The generation probabilities recorded for non-shared clonotypes fell below those of clonotypes shared by all four donors.

V lost 2 bases and J lost 10, with 5 bases in between. Germline assignment: CDR1 SEHNR and CDR2 FQNEAQ (reference sequence). The CDR3 loop spans 10 amino acids. Sequencing was done on a sample of memory CD4+ T cells sorted from blood. Documented subset: CD45RA-negative fraction. This TCR was recovered from a man in his late teens or twenties in good health. The chain joins TRBV7-9 to TRBJ1-1; D is ambiguous. The CDR3: CASSLYVAFF. Here the CDR3 DNA reads TGTGCCAGCAGCTTATACGTAGCTTTCTTT.